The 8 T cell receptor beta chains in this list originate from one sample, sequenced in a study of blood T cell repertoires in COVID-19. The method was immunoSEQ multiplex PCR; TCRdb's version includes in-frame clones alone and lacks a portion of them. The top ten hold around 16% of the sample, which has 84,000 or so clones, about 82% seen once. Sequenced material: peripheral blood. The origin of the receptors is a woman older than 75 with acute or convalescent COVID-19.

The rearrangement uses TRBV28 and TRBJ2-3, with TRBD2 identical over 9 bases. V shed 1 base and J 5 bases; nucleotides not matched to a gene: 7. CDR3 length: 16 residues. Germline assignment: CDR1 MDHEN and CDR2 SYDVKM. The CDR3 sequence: CASSLSQRGVVDTQYF. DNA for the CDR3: TGTGCCAGCAGTTTATCTCAGCGGGGGGTGGTAGATACGCAGTATTTT.

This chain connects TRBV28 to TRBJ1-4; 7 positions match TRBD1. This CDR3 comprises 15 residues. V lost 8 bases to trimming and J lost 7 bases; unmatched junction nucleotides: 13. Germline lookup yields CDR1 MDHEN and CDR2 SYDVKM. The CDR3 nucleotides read TGTGCCAGCGGGGAGACAGGGCCCCAGGGTGAAAAACTGTTTTTT. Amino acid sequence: CASGETGPQGEKLFF. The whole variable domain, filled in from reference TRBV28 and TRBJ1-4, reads DVKVTQSSRYLVKRTGEKVFLECVQDMDHENMFWYRQDPGLGLRLIYFSYDVKMKEKGDIPEGYSVSREKKERFSLILESASTNQTSMYLCASGETGPQGEKLFFGSGTQLSVL.

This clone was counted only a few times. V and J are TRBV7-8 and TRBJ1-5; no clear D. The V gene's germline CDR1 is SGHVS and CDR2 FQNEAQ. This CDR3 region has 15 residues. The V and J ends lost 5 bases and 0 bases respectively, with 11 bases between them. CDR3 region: CASSPPGISNQPQHF. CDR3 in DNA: TGTGCCAGCAGCCCCCCAGGAATTAGCAATCAGCCCCAGCATTTT.

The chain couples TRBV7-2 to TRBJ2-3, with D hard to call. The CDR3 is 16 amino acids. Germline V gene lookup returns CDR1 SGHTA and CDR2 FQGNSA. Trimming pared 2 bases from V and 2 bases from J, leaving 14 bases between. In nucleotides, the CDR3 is TGTGCCAGCAGCTTAAGTCCCCACAGTTTCACAGATACGCAGTATTTT. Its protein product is CASSLSPHSFTDTQYF. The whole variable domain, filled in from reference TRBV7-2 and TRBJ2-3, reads GAGVSQSPSNKVTEKGKDVELRCDPISGHTALYWYRQSLGQGLEFLIYFQGNSAPDKSGLPSDRFSAERTGGSVSTLTIQRTQQEDSAVYLCASSLSPHSFTDTQYFGPGTRLTVL.

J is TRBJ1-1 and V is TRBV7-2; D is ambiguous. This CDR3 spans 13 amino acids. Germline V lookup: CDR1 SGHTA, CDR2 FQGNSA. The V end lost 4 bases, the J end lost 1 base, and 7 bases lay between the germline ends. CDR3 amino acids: CASSSRQNTEAFF. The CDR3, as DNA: TGTGCCAGCAGCTCCAGACAGAACACTGAAGCTTTCTTT.

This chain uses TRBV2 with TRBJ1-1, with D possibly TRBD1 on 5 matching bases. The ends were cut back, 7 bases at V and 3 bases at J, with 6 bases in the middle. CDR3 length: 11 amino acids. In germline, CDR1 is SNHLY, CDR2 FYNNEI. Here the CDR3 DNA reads TGTGCCAGCATGACAGACACTGAAGCTTTCTTT. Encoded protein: CASMTDTEAFF.

CDR3 DNA sequence: TGTGCCAGCAGCTTGTGGTCCAGGGGTCCCACTAATGAAAAACTGTTTTTT. It specifies CASSLWSRGPTNEKLFF. J is TRBJ1-4 and V is TRBV5-6; TRBD1 is a possible D gene (6 bases). V was trimmed by 1 base and J by 2 bases, leaving 15 bases between them. The CDR3 loop spans 17 amino acids. In germline, CDR1 is SGHDT, CDR2 YYEEEE.

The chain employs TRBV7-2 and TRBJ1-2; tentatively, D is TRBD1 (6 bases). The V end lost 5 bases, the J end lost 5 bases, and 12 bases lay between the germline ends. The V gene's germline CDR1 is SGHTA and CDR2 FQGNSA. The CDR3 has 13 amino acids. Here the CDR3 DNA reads TGTGCCAGCAGCCCACCCCAGGGGTATGGCTACACCTTC. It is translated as CASSPPQGYGYTF.